This entry lists 8 T cell receptor beta chains sequenced from one sample in a study of Ad26.COV2.S vaccination and SARS-CoV-2 variants. TCRdb keeps only in-frame clones here, not all; method: immunoSEQ multiplex PCR. The sample shows about 87,000 clones, around 82% of them seen only once. Sequencing used peripheral blood, obtained after recovery from COVID-19. These receptors originate from a human donor who had recovered from COVID-19.

V usage is TRBV28 and J usage is TRBJ1-1, with D perhaps TRBD1 (6 bases). Germline V gene sequence: CDR1 MDHEN, CDR2 SYDVKM. V lost 3 bases to trimming and J lost 4 bases, with 15 bases between them. The CDR3 extends over 15 amino acids. In DNA form, the CDR3 reads TGTGCCAGCAGTTTGGCAGGGGCGATGGGCACTGAAGCTTTCTTT. Translated, it gives CASSLAGAMGTEAFF. The complete variable domain, with remaining parts taken from reference TRBV28 and TRBJ1-1, reads DVKVTQSSRYLVKRTGEKVFLECVQDMDHENMFWYRQDPGLGLRLIYFSYDVKMKEKGDIPEGYSVSREKKERFSLILESASTNQTSMYLCASSLAGAMGTEAFFGQGTRLTVV.

There are a few counts of this clone. V usage is TRBV7-9 and J usage is TRBJ1-2; 8 positions match TRBD1. Germline V gives CDR1 SEHNR, CDR2 FQNEAQ (reference sequence). Trimming cost V 2 bases and J 6 bases; bases outside gene matches: 5. The CDR3 is 14 amino acids. The chain's CDR3 is CASSLMDRVHGYTF. In DNA, the CDR3 is TGTGCCAGCAGCTTAATGGACAGGGTACATGGCTACACCTTC.

The V call is TRBV9, the J call TRBJ2-5, with D unresolved. The CDR3 is made up of 12 amino acids. V lost 1 base to trimming and J lost 5 bases, with 6 bases between them. The germline V gene encodes CDR1 SGDLS and CDR2 YYNGEE. CDR3 bases: TGTGCCAGCAGCGTAAATGAGGAGACCCAGTACTTC. Amino acids: CASSVNEETQYF.

The V and J genes are TRBV28 and TRBJ2-7, with 11 positions matching TRBD1. V lost 5 bases and J lost 5; bases outside the gene matches: 8. CDR3 length equals 15 residues. The germline gives CDR1 MDHEN, CDR2 SYDVKM. The CDR3 nucleotides read TGTGCCAGCAGTCGACTGGGGACAGGGGGTCACGAGCAGTACTTC. Amino acids: CASSRLGTGGHEQYF.

The chain links TRBV27 to TRBJ2-3, with 15 bases that match TRBD2. Unmatched junction bases numbered 7, after V lost 6 bases and J lost 3 bases. CDR3 length: 17 amino acids. Germline values: CDR1 MNHEY, CDR2 SMNVEV (reference sequence). The CDR3 DNA sequence: TGTGCCAGCAGCCCCCGGGGGACTAGCGGGAGGACAGATACGCAGTATTTT. This encodes CASSPRGTSGRTDTQYF.

J is TRBJ2-1 and V is TRBV7-2; the match to TRBD1 covers 8 bases. The germline V gene encodes CDR1 SGHTA and CDR2 FQGNSA. The CDR3 extends over 15 amino acids. Trimming removed 5 bases from V and 1 base from J; junction bases left unmatched: 4. CDR3 amino acids: CASSHDRGSYNEQFF. CDR3 nucleotide sequence: TGTGCCAGCAGCCATGACAGGGGATCCTACAATGAGCAGTTCTTC.

The chain links TRBV4-2 to TRBJ2-7; 8 bases align to TRBD2. The CDR3 consists of 13 residues. CDR1 and CDR2 from the germline V gene are LGHNA and YNFKEQ. Trimming took 3 bases from V and 2 from J; bases not matched to a gene: 0. The DNA for the CDR3 is TGTGCCAGCAGCCAGGGACTAGCCTACGAGCAGTACTTC. This codes for CASSQGLAYEQYF.

The chain joins TRBV6-6 to TRBJ2-1; 10 positions match TRBD2. The CDR3 covers 17 residues. The germline V gene has CDR1 MNHNY and CDR2 SVGAGI (reference sequence). After removal of 5 bases from V and 7 bases from J, the junction contained 14 bases not matched to a gene. CDR3 sequence reads: CASSPTGGAGGRNEQFF. The CDR3, as DNA: TGTGCCAGCAGTCCAACGGGGGGAGCGGGAGGGCGGAATGAGCAGTTCTTC.